The rows below give T cell receptor beta chains drawn from one sample of a study of cytomegalovirus exposure and HLA in healthy donors. Only in-frame clones appear in the TCRdb table, and some are missing; sequencing was by immunoSEQ multiplex PCR. The table has 100,000 to 150,000 clones, roughly 73% seen once; the top ten hold 0.85% to 1.4%. Input material: PBMCs. The receptors stem from a male donor in good health and CMV-seronegative. Both conserved end residues are part of each CDR3. The D gene is left open where the match is weak. Size is stated for part of the rows, as once, few or many counts, or as a class when the clone is expanded.

TRBV9,NA,TRBD2,TRBJ2-3,TGTGCCAGCAGCCCTAGCGGGGTTCTGACAGATACGCAGTATTTT,CASSPSGVLTDTQYF
TRBV5-1,few,NA,TRBJ2-2,TGCGCCAGCAGCTTGGAAATGGGCAAGAACACCGGGGAGCTGTTTTTT,CASSLEMGKNTGELFF
TRBV4-3,NA,TRBD2,TRBJ2-7,TGCGCCAGCAGCCTTGCGCTAGCGGGGGGGCTGGACGAGCAGTACTTC,CASSLALAGGLDEQYF
TRBV10-3,few,TRBD2,TRBJ2-3,TGTGCCATCAGTCCGGGACTAGCGACAGATACGCAGTATTTT,CAISPGLATDTQYF
TRBV5-1,NA,NA,TRBJ2-5,TGCGCCAGCAGCTGGGACTCTCAAGAGACCCAGTACTTC,CASSWDSQETQYF
TRBV11-3,NA,TRBD1,TRBJ2-7,TGTGCCAGCAGCTTAGATTCCAGGGGGCGCGCGTACTTC,CASSLDSRGRAYF
TRBV2,NA,TRBD2,TRBJ2-1,TGTGCCAGCAGAGCTAGCGGGGGGAATTTTGAGCAGTTCTTC,CASRASGGNFEQFF
TRBV28,NA,TRBD1,TRBJ1-2,TGTGCCAGCAGTTTTTCGCAGGGGGCTAACTATGGCTACACCTTC,CASSFSQGANYGYTF
TRBV28,NA,NA,TRBJ2-2,TGTGCCAGCAGTGACGGGGACACCGGGGAGCTGTTTTTT,CASSDGDTGELFF
TRBV7-9,NA,TRBD2,TRBJ2-3,TGTGCCAGCAGCTTAACGTATAGCGGGGGGGCCTACAGCACAGATACGCAGTATTTT,CASSLTYSGGAYSTDTQYF
TRBV7-6,NA,TRBD2,TRBJ2-5,TGTGCCAGCAGCTTAGATCCTAGCGGTCTGGAGACCCAGTACTTC,CASSLDPSGLETQYF
TRBV4-2,NA,TRBD1,TRBJ2-5,TGTGCCAGCAGCCAAGAACGACAGGGCCAAGAGACCCAGTACTTC,CASSQERQGQETQYF
TRBV5-1,NA,NA,TRBJ2-7,TGCGCCAGCAGCTTGGGCCAGGGGATCGTCCACGAGCAGTACTTC,CASSLGQGIVHEQYF
TRBV30,NA,TRBD1,TRBJ2-1,TGTGCCTGGGGAGTAGGGACAGGGGCCGGCAATGAGCAGTTCTTC,CAWGVGTGAGNEQFF
TRBV7-2,once,NA,TRBJ1-6,TGTGCCAGCAGCTTCAGGTCGGTCCCCCTCCACTTT,CASSFRSVPLHF
TRBV5-6,NA,TRBD2,TRBJ2-3,TGTGCCAGCAGCGGGGGGCCCGGGACTAGCGGTCCGGATACGCAGTATTTT,CASSGGPGTSGPDTQYF
TRBV9,NA,TRBD1,TRBJ1-5,TGTGCCAGCAGCCCTGGACAGGGGCTGATTCAGCCCCAGCATTTT,CASSPGQGLIQPQHF
TRBV21-1,NA,NA,TRBJ2-7,TGTGCCAGCAGCAAAGATCGTCCGGGGGGATTCTGCGAGCAGTACTTC,CASSKDRPGGFCEQYF
TRBV2,NA,TRBD1,TRBJ2-7,TGTGCCAGCAGTGTCACCGGGACAGGGAACAACGAGCAGTACTTC,CASSVTGTGNNEQYF
TRBV19,NA,TRBD1,TRBJ2-5,TGTGCCAGTAGGGACAGGGGGAGGGAGACCCAGTACTTC,CASRDRGRETQYF
TRBV5-1,NA,TRBD1,TRBJ1-2,TGCGCCAGCAGCAGGACAGGGGGCTATGGCTACACCTTC,CASSRTGGYGYTF
TRBV4-3,once,NA,TRBJ1-2,TGCGCCAGCAGCCAAGGCAGGGCGAACTATGGCTACACCTTC,CASSQGRANYGYTF
TRBV6-4,NA,NA,TRBJ1-6,TGTGCCAGCAGTGACAGCGGGGGCTCCTATAATTCACCCCTCCACTTT,CASSDSGGSYNSPLHF
TRBV7-2,NA,TRBD1,TRBJ1-4,TGTGCCAGCAGCTTAGGACAGGGGGCCGGTTCTAATGAAAAACTGTTTTTT,CASSLGQGAGSNEKLFF
TRBV18,NA,TRBD1,TRBJ2-7,TGTGCCAGCTCACCCTTTACCGGGACAGGGGCCCACGAGCAGTACTTC,CASSPFTGTGAHEQYF
TRBV2,NA,TRBD1,TRBJ1-5,TGTGCCAGCAGTGAAGAGCAGGGGGGACAGCCCCAGCATTTT,CASSEEQGGQPQHF
TRBV29-1,NA,TRBD1,TRBJ1-4,TGCAGCGTTCCCGACAGGGACGGGGGTGGACTGTTTTTT,CSVPDRDGGGLFF
TRBV30,NA,TRBD2,TRBJ2-1,TGTGCCTGGAGTGTAGACGGGGGGGCCTTTAATGAGCAGTTCTTC,CAWSVDGGAFNEQFF
TRBV19,NA,TRBD2,TRBJ2-2,TGTGCCAGTACCCAGAGGGCGGGGGCGAACACCGGGGAGCTGTTTTTT,CASTQRAGANTGELFF
TRBV10-3,few,NA,TRBJ2-7,TGTGCCATCAGCCCCCATGAGAGGGAGCAGTACTTC,CAISPHEREQYF
TRBV6-6,few,NA,TRBJ1-5,TGTGCCAGCAGTTCGCCCGGAGCGCCCCAGCATTTT,CASSSPGAPQHF